This T cell receptor beta chain is from a study of blood T cell dynamics during melanoma immunotherapy. Background on the study: Patients with metastatic melanoma got pembrolizumab or nivolumab-ipilimumab as first-line care.

The time point is: week 3, after first cycle of checkpoint inhibitor. Samples come from before therapy and from week 3 after the first blockade cycle. There are 19 residues in the CDR3. In germline, CDR1 is MDHEN, CDR2 SYDVKM. The V end was cut by 6 bases, the J end by 5 bases, with 29 bases between. Clones were sequenced by immunoSEQ multiplex PCR, and TCRdb holds only the in-frame ones, with some missing. The repertoire has 4,000 to 5,000 clones, roughly 90% of them found once; the top ten carry approximately 29%. The TCR sequence derives from a human donor with melanoma. The rearrangement uses TRBV28 and TRBJ1-5, with TRBD1 as a possible D gene (6 bases). This sample comprised blood, obtained from a patient treated with checkpoint blockade. The CDR3 DNA follows: TGTGCCAGCAGCCCACATTGGACAGTTGGCGGCCTCAGTGATCAGCCCCAGCATTTT. This encodes CASSPHWTVGGLSDQPQHF. The complete variable domain, with remaining parts taken from reference TRBV28 and TRBJ1-5, reads DVKVTQSSRYLVKRTGEKVFLECVQDMDHENMFWYRQDPGLGLRLIYFSYDVKMKEKGDIPEGYSVSREKKERFSLILESASTNQTSMYLCASSPHWTVGGLSDQPQHFGDGTRLSIL.